The next 8 T cell receptor beta chains were all read from a single sample in a study of T cell repertoires in cytomegalovirus infection. Their antigens remain unidentified. TCRdb re-derived calls from the reads in MiXCR, one entry per CDR3 protein. This sample has about 700,000 distinct CDR3 sequences, with around 31% found just once. The sequenced sample was cultured PBMCs, obtained from culture after CMV antigen stimulation. Receptors were obtained from a human donor in good health (CMV status not recorded). Some clones in this sample may be carry-over from other donors' samples.

This clonotype was recorded many times. The chain couples TRBV12-3 or TRBV12-4 to TRBJ1-2; D unresolved. The CDR3 is made up of 14 amino acids. Trimming removed 5 bases at V and 3 bases at J, with 13 bases between. The CDR3 coding sequence is TGTGCCAGCAGTACCCAAGGACCCTACTATGGCTACACCTTC. Translation gives CASSTQGPYYGYTF.

The J gene is TRBJ1-4, the V gene TRBV15; D remains ambiguous. The germline V gene has CDR1 LNHNV and CDR2 YYDKDF (reference sequence). Trimming shortened V by 3 bases and J by 0 bases, and 8 bases separated the two germline ends. This CDR3 region has 15 residues. CDR3: CATSSPDATNEKLFF. The CDR3 DNA reads TGTGCCACCAGCAGCCCGGACGCAACTAATGAAAAACTGTTTTTT.

This clonotype was seen at least ten times. This chain connects TRBV7-2 to TRBJ2-1; 7 bases match TRBD2. V was pared by 2 bases and J by 8 bases, with 9 bases of the junction left unmatched. CDR1 and CDR2 from the germline V gene are SGHTA and FQGNSA. The CDR3 has 15 amino acids. This CDR3 is CASSLWGGRGYEQFF. The CDR3 DNA sequence: TGTGCCAGCAGCTTATGGGGGGGACGGGGCTATGAGCAGTTCTTC.

The chain joins TRBV20-1 to TRBJ2-7; 8 bases match TRBD1. V gave up 5 bases and J gave up 6 bases; unmatched junction bases: 15. Germline CDR1 is DFQATT and CDR2 is SNEGSKA (reference sequence). This CDR3 region has 15 residues. The CDR3: CSAVKPGQVSGEQYF. In nucleotides, the CDR3 is TGCAGTGCTGTTAAACCGGGACAGGTTTCGGGCGAGCAGTACTTC.

This clonotype was observed at least ten times. The chain links TRBV2 to TRBJ2-5; 7 bases agree with TRBD1. The CDR3 extends over 16 amino acids. The V gene's germline CDR1 is SNHLY and CDR2 FYNNEI. V lost 0 bases and J lost 0; bases outside the gene matches: 4. CDR3 loop: CASSEAGQRYQETQYF. In DNA, the CDR3 is TGTGCCAGCAGTGAAGCGGGACAGCGGTACCAAGAGACCCAGTACTTC.

CDR3 sequence reads: CSARIRDGRLNTEAFF. In DNA, the CDR3 is TGCAGTGCTAGAATCCGGGACGGAAGATTGAACACTGAAGCTTTCTTT. The rearrangement links TRBV20-1 to TRBJ1-1; D possibly corresponds to TRBD1 (5 bases). CDR3 size: 16 residues. V shed 2 bases and J shed 0 bases, with 16 bases lying between them. Per germline, CDR1 DFQATT and CDR2 SNEGSKA (reference sequence).

J is TRBJ2-1 and V is TRBV18; 12 bases line up with TRBD2. The V and J ends lost 5 bases and 4 bases, in that order; junction bases with no gene match: 9. The CDR3 totals 17 residues. Germline CDR1 reads KGHSH; CDR2 reads LQKENI. CDR3: CASSSLAGGPPYNEQFF. The CDR3 DNA follows: TGTGCCAGCTCAAGCCTAGCGGGAGGGCCCCCTTACAATGAGCAGTTCTTC.

This clonotype has a handful of counts. The chain links TRBV11-2 to TRBJ1-6, with no clear D. The germline V gene has CDR1 SGHAT and CDR2 FQNNGV. The CDR3 loop spans 14 amino acids. V shed 0 bases and J shed 9 bases, with 9 bases lying between them. The DNA of the CDR3 is TGTGCCAGCAGCTTAGATCTAACGGGTTCACCCCTCCACTTT. It translates to CASSLDLTGSPLHF.